This T cell receptor (beta chain) was sequenced during a study of cytotoxic CD8 clonotypes in ibrutinib-treated CLL. Study-wide results and limits: Increased clonality at ibrutinib response gave way to a return toward baseline at progression.

This clone is a singleton in its sample. Its antigen remains unidentified. Repertoires were generated with immunoSEQ multiplex PCR, while TCRdb's copy carries only in-frame clones and drops some. The sample gives 7,900 or so clones, around four fifths of which show up once; roughly 3.8% is in the top ten. V lost 5 bases and J lost 5, with 16 bases in between. This CDR3 has 13 amino acids. Per germline, CDR1 GTSNPN and CDR2 SVGIG (reference sequence). The sequenced sample was PBMCs, obtained before ibrutinib treatment. V and J are TRBV30 and TRBJ2-7; no clear D gene. This receptor was obtained from a human donor with chronic lymphocytic leukemia. The CDR3 is CAWEFSMGNEQYF. In DNA, the CDR3 is TGTGCCTGGGAATTTTCCATGGGCAACGAGCAGTACTTC. The full variable domain, with the rest looked up from reference TRBV30 and TRBJ2-7, is SQTIHQWPATLVQPVGSPLSLECTVEGTSNPNLYWYRQAAGRGLQLLFYSVGIGQISSEVPQNLSASRPQDRQFILSSKKLLLSDSGFYLCAWEFSMGNEQYFGPGTRLTVT.